These 17 T cell receptor beta chains came from one sample sequenced in a study of patients and donors after allogeneic stem cell transplantation. TCRdb re-derived calls from the RT-PCR reads in MiXCR, one entry per CDR3 protein. The sample holds about 200,000 distinct CDR3 sequences; 38% are singletons and the top ten take 11%. The sample taken for sequencing was blood, either unsorted or a sorted T cell fraction (not recorded which). The source is a human donor who was either an allogeneic HSCT recipient or a stem cell or donor lymphocyte infusion donor (not recorded which). It is not recorded whose cells these are; they may come from a transplant donor.

This clonotype appeared a few times. The chain employs TRBV12-3 or TRBV12-4 and TRBJ1-2, with 12 bases lining up with TRBD1. V lost 1 base, J lost 4 bases, and 13 bases stayed unmatched. This CDR3 has 19 residues. The CDR3 nucleotides are TGTGCCAGCAGTTTAGGGGGCCCTGGGACAGGGGGCTCTATCTATGGCTACACCTTC. It yields the protein CASSLGGPGTGGSIYGYTF.

The V call is TRBV30, the J call TRBJ1-6; a weak D match, TRBD1 (6 bases). Per germline, CDR1 GTSNPN and CDR2 SVGIG (reference sequence). This CDR3 is 15 amino acids long. Trimming removed 1 base at V and 6 bases at J, with 13 bases between. The CDR3 DNA sequence: TGTGCCTGGAGTGCCCAGGACAGACTTAATTCACCCCTCCACTTT. It yields the protein CAWSAQDRLNSPLHF. Full variable domain (outside the CDR3, taken from reference TRBV30 and TRBJ1-6): SQTIHQWPATLVQPVGSPLSLECTVEGTSNPNLYWYRQAAGRGLQLLFYSVGIGQISSEVPQNLSASRPQDRQFILSSKKLLLSDSGFYLCAWSAQDRLNSPLHFGNGTRLTVT.

The rearrangement links TRBV10-3 to TRBJ1-4, with 8 bases lining up with TRBD1. The CDR3 spans 15 residues. Looked up from germline, CDR1 is ENHRY and CDR2 is SYGVKD. V shed 4 bases and J 7 bases; nucleotides not matched to a gene: 8. The DNA of the CDR3 is TGTGCCATCAGTGGGGACCAGGGGGCAGGTGAAAAACTGTTTTTT. Its protein product is CAISGDQGAGEKLFF.

This chain joins TRBV12-3 or TRBV12-4 and TRBJ1-2; 9 nucleotides align to TRBD1. The CDR3 sequence is 17 residues long. Trimming removed 6 bases from V and 8 bases from J; junction bases left unmatched: 19. The CDR3 region is CASRSGIRDRERGGYTF. CDR3 DNA sequence: TGTGCCAGCAGGAGCGGGATCCGGGACAGGGAGAGGGGAGGCTACACCTTC.

This clonotype has a handful of counts. This chain joins TRBV4-2 and TRBJ1-1; D gene unclear. CDR1 LGHNA and CDR2 YNFKEQ come from the germline V gene. This CDR3 spans 13 amino acids. The V and J ends lost 0 bases and 4 bases respectively, with 6 bases between them. CDR3 sequence: CASSQDFVTEAFF. CDR3 in DNA: TGTGCCAGCAGCCAAGATTTTGTCACTGAAGCTTTCTTT.

V usage is TRBV6-2 or TRBV6-3 and J usage is TRBJ1-5; D gene unclear. The germline gives CDR1 MNHEY, CDR2 SVGEGT. V shed 2 bases and J shed 3 bases, with 11 bases lying between them. The CDR3 has 15 residues. The CDR3 DNA reads as TGTGCCAGCAGTTACGGGTCAGTAAACAATCAGCCCCAGCATTTT. It yields the protein CASSYGSVNNQPQHF.

There are a few counts of this clonotype. The genes are TRBV20-1 and TRBJ1-4; perhaps TRBD1 as D (5 bases). The germline V gene encodes CDR1 DFQATT and CDR2 SNEGSKA (reference sequence). The CDR3 totals 15 residues. V lost 0 bases and J lost 5, with 13 bases in between. As DNA, the CDR3 is TGCAGTGCTAGAGATAACAGGCAGGGAAATGAAAAACTGTTTTTT. Its translation: CSARDNRQGNEKLFF.

This chain joins TRBV4-1 and TRBJ1-1; no clear D. Germline-derived CDR1 and CDR2 are MGHRA and YSYEKL. V lost 3 bases and J 0 bases, leaving 11 bases between the germline ends. The CDR3 totals 15 residues. This chain's CDR3 is CASSQLGRMNTEAFF. The CDR3 DNA sequence: TGCGCCAGCAGCCAGCTAGGACGGATGAACACTGAAGCTTTCTTT.

This rearrangement joins TRBV5-1 to TRBJ1-1, with D unclear. With 0 bases removed from V and 0 bases from J, the gap between germline ends came to 12 bases. The length of the CDR3 is 16 residues. Germline CDR1 SGHRS, CDR2 YFSETQ. The chain's CDR3 is CASSLASATMNTEAFF. The CDR3 bases are TGCGCCAGCAGCTTGGCTTCAGCCACTATGAACACTGAAGCTTTCTTT.

The V call is TRBV9, the J call TRBJ1-2; weak D call: TRBD1 (5 bases). Germline values: CDR1 SGDLS, CDR2 YYNGEE. V lost 0 bases, J lost 3 bases, and 9 bases lay in between. The CDR3 is 14 residues long. CDR3 sequence (DNA): TGTGCCAGCAGCGTAGGCGGGACGGACTATGGCTACACCTTC. Amino acid sequence: CASSVGGTDYGYTF.

This clonotype was seen a handful of times. The gene calls are TRBV5-5 and TRBJ1-1; maybe TRBD1 (5 bases). The germline V gene has CDR1 SGHKS and CDR2 YYEKEE (reference sequence). Trimming took off 3 bases at V and 1 base at J, with 13 bases between the two ends. The CDR3 loop spans 15 amino acids. This CDR3 reads CASSSSGTANTEAFF. For the CDR3, the DNA is TGTGCCAGCAGCTCTTCCGGGACGGCGAACACTGAAGCTTTCTTT.

The chain carries TRBV28 and TRBJ1-4; 7 bases match TRBD1. The CDR3 length is 11 residues. Germline V gives CDR1 MDHEN, CDR2 SYDVKM. Trimming at V came to 4 bases and at J to 10 bases, leaving 0 bases not matched to a gene. CDR3 region: CASSYRGKLFF. CDR3 sequence (DNA): TGTGCCAGCAGTTACAGGGGAAAACTGTTTTTT.

This chain links TRBV6-6 with TRBJ1-6; D is possibly TRBD1 (5 bases). Germline V gene sequence: CDR1 MNHNY, CDR2 SVGAGI (reference sequence). The CDR3 is 14 amino acids. Between the trimmed V and J ends, which lost 2 bases and 9 bases, there was a span of 11 bases. CDR3 DNA sequence: TGTGCCAGCAGTTACCGCCCAAGGGGTTCACCCCTCCACTTT. It encodes CASSYRPRGSPLHF.

V usage is TRBV5-1 and J usage is TRBJ1-1, with a weak D call TRBD1 (5 bases). CDR1 is SGHRS and CDR2 is YFSETQ in the germline V gene. The V and J ends lost 2 bases and 7 bases respectively, with 15 bases between them. The CDR3 has 14 residues. The CDR3 is CASSLTGTRDEAFF. For the CDR3, the DNA is TGCGCCAGCAGCTTAACCGGGACGAGAGATGAAGCTTTCTTT.

This clonotype was observed a few times. The V call is TRBV12-3 or TRBV12-4, the J call TRBJ2-2; perhaps D is TRBD1 or TRBD2 (6 bases each). Trimming removed 7 bases from V and 9 bases from J, with 9 bases in between. The CDR3 extends over 11 amino acids. The DNA of the CDR3 is TGTGCCAGCACCCGGGGGCGGGAGCTGTTTTTT. It encodes CASTRGRELFF.

The V gene is TRBV12-3 or TRBV12-4, the J gene TRBJ2-1, with D perhaps matching TRBD1 (6 bases). V was cut by 5 bases and J by 0 bases, with 14 bases left in between. CDR3 length: 16 amino acids. The CDR3 here is CASSPTQGYSYNEQFF. The CDR3 DNA reads as TGTGCCAGCAGTCCGACTCAGGGGTACTCCTACAATGAGCAGTTCTTC.

V and J are TRBV18 and TRBJ2-5, with 7 bases matching TRBD2. Germline CDR1 and CDR2: KGHSH and LQKENI. V lost 3 bases, J lost 5 bases, and 3 bases stayed unmatched. The CDR3 sequence is 13 residues long. CDR3 DNA sequence: TGTGCCAGCTCACCTAGCGGGTATGAGACCCAGTACTTC. As protein: CASSPSGYETQYF.